A selection of T cell receptor beta chains follows, all from one sample in a study of blood T cell repertoires in COVID-19. Measured with immunoSEQ multiplex PCR; TCRdb has only the in-frame clones, and not every one. This sample has about 210,000 clones, with around four fifths found just once. The source material was peripheral blood. The source is a middle-aged man with active or convalescent COVID-19. The CDR3 runs from the conserved cysteine through the conserved F or W. The D gene is left open where the match is weak. Size values are once, few and many counts, or a class for expanded clones, and some rows have none.

NA	TRBV9	once	TRBJ1-1	TGTGCCAGCAGCCTCACTTGGGGGGGGACTGAAGCTTTCTTT	CASSLTWGGTEAFF
NA	TRBV16	NA	TRBJ1-2	TGTGCCAGCAGCCAATCGGGGCCCCGCGGTGGCTACACCTTC	CASSQSGPRGGYTF
TRBD2	TRBV27	few	TRBJ2-5	TGTGCCAGCAGCGGGTGGACTAGCGGGAACCAAGAGACCCAGTACTTC	CASSGWTSGNQETQYF
NA	TRBV3-1/TRBV3-2	once	TRBJ1-1	TGTGCCAGCAGCCGACTCGGCGGGGGGGATACTGAAGCTTTCTTT	CASSRLGGGDTEAFF
NA	TRBV7-6	few	TRBJ1-1	TGTGCCAGCAGCATTAATCCAGGGAAAAACACTGAAGCTTTCTTT	CASSINPGKNTEAFF
NA	TRBV6-2/TRBV6-3	once	TRBJ1-2	TGTGCCAGCAGTTACTCGATCGCAGGGGCGGATCGAGGCTACACCTTC	CASSYSIAGADRGYTF
NA	TRBV5-1	NA	TRBJ2-7	TGCGCCAGCAGCTTGGGACACGTCTCCTACGAGCAGTACTTC	CASSLGHVSYEQYF
NA	TRBV7-2	NA	TRBJ1-3	TGTGCCAGCAGCTTGAGAGGTTCCACCATATATTTT	CASSLRGSTIYF
TRBD2	TRBV4-3	NA	TRBJ2-1	TGCGCCAGCAGCCAAGACCAAGCTAGCGGGGCCTACAATGAGCAGTTCTTC	CASSQDQASGAYNEQFF
TRBD1	TRBV5-5	NA	TRBJ1-2	TGTGCCAGCAGCTTGCTACAGGGGAACTATGGCTACACCTTC	CASSLLQGNYGYTF
NA	TRBV6-1	NA	TRBJ2-3	TGTGCCAGCAGTGAGACTAGTTGGGGAGATACGCAGTATTTT	CASSETSWGDTQYF
NA	TRBV19	NA	TRBJ1-4	TGTGCCAGTAGTAGCTCTTGGAGAACTGCAACTAATGAAAAACTGTTTTTT	CASSSSWRTATNEKLFF
NA	TRBV2	NA	TRBJ2-3	TGTGCCAGCATAGAGGAAGTCACAGATACGCAGTATTTT	CASIEEVTDTQYF
TRBD2	TRBV19	NA	TRBJ2-7	TGTGCCAGTAGTACCCTAGCGGGAGGGCCCTACGAGCAGTACTTC	CASSTLAGGPYEQYF
NA	TRBV5-5	NA	TRBJ1-6	TGTGCCAGCACCCTAGGACAGAGCTCCTATAATTCACCCCTCCACTTT	CASTLGQSSYNSPLHF
TRBD2	TRBV27	NA	TRBJ2-1	TGTGCCAGCAGTTTACGGGCGACTAGCGGGTTTATAAATGAGCAGTTCTTC	CASSLRATSGFINEQFF
TRBD2	TRBV2	NA	TRBJ2-1	TGTGCCAGCACCCCCGGCCCTAGCGGGTCCAATGAGCAGTTCTTC	CASTPGPSGSNEQFF
NA	TRBV18	NA	TRBJ2-5	TGTGCCAGCTCACCACCCACAGGGATAGAGACCCAGTACTTC	CASSPPTGIETQYF
TRBD2	TRBV19	NA	TRBJ2-7	TGTGCCAGTAGTAGTGCAAGTAGCGGGAGCGCCGAGCAGTACTTC	CASSSASSGSAEQYF
NA	TRBV12-3/TRBV12-4	NA	TRBJ1-4	TGTGCCAGCAGTCTTAATGAAAAACTGTTTTTT	CASSLNEKLFF
NA	TRBV28	once	TRBJ1-6	TGTGCCAGCAGTAGCCCAAGGGAGGGAGGTTCACCCCTCCACTTT	CASSSPREGGSPLHF
NA	TRBV6-5	NA	TRBJ2-7	TGTGCCAGCCCCCCTAGGCCTACCTACGAGCAGTACTTC	CASPPRPTYEQYF
NA	TRBV18	NA	TRBJ1-1	TGTGCCAGCTCACCCCCCGTGGGGCAGAGAGCTGAAGCTTTCTTT	CASSPPVGQRAEAFF
NA	TRBV21-1	NA	TRBJ1-5	TGTGCCAGCAGCACGGGGGGACAGGATAGCAATCAGCCCCAGCATTTT	CASSTGGQDSNQPQHF
NA	TRBV2	NA	TRBJ1-3	TGTGCCAGCAGTGTTGCGGAATTCGGAAACACCATATATTTT	CASSVAEFGNTIYF
TRBD2	TRBV4-2	NA	TRBJ2-4	TGTGCCAGCAGCCAAGATTGGGGTAGCGGGAGAGGAGGAAACATTCAGTACTTC	CASSQDWGSGRGGNIQYF
NA	TRBV21-1	NA	TRBJ2-7	TGTGCCAGCAGCAAAAGAGAGGCTAGCGGGAATCCCTACGAGCAGTACTTC	CASSKREASGNPYEQYF
NA	TRBV6-1	NA	TRBJ2-5	TGTGCCAGCAGTGAAGTCGGGCAGGGCCGGGAGACCCAGTACTTC	CASSEVGQGRETQYF
TRBD2	TRBV5-1	NA	TRBJ2-1	TGCGCCAGCAGCTTATATCGACTAGCGGATTCCAATGAGCAGTTCTTC	CASSLYRLADSNEQFF
TRBD1	TRBV28	NA	TRBJ1-5	TGTGCCAGCAGTACAGGGGTTCAGCCCCAGCATTTT	CASSTGVQPQHF
NA	TRBV10-3	NA	TRBJ2-1	TGTGCCATCAGTGAGTCGGAGGATTACAATGAGCAGTTCTTC	CAISESEDYNEQFF
TRBD1	TRBV9	NA	TRBJ1-2	TGTGCCAGCAGCGAACCTGGACAGGCTAACTATGGCTACACCTTC	CASSEPGQANYGYTF
NA	TRBV30	NA	TRBJ1-1	TGTGCCTGGAGGGTCGGCAATGGGCACACTGAAGCTTTCTTT	CAWRVGNGHTEAFF
TRBD1	TRBV28	NA	TRBJ1-1	TGTGCCACCTGGGACAGCCTTAACACTGAAGCTTTCTTT	CATWDSLNTEAFF
NA	TRBV7-6	few	TRBJ2-1	TGTGCCAGCAGCTTGTCAGGGCGGGGAAATGAGCAGTTCTTC	CASSLSGRGNEQFF
TRBD1	TRBV30	NA	TRBJ2-2	TGTGCCTGGACCGGGACAGGGAACACCGGGGAGCTGTTTTTT	CAWTGTGNTGELFF
TRBD2	TRBV5-5	NA	TRBJ2-7	TGTGCCAGCAGCTTGTCTAGCGGGGTCTACGAGCAGTACTTC	CASSLSSGVYEQYF
TRBD2	TRBV19	NA	TRBJ2-3	TGTGCCAGTAGTATAAAGCGGGAGCTCCCAGATACGCAGTATTTT	CASSIKRELPDTQYF
NA	TRBV6-2/TRBV6-3	NA	TRBJ1-1	TGTGCCAGCAGTTACTCGTCGCAGGTAATGAACACTGAAGCTTTCTTT	CASSYSSQVMNTEAFF
NA	TRBV2	NA	TRBJ2-3	TGTGCCAGCAGAGGACTATGGAGCACAGATACGCAGTATTTT	CASRGLWSTDTQYF
TRBD1	TRBV11-2	NA	TRBJ1-2	TGTGCCAGCAGATCCGCGACAGGGTTCTATGGCTACACCTTC	CASRSATGFYGYTF
NA	TRBV5-1	NA	TRBJ1-1	TGCGCCAGCAGCTTAGCAGGGATGAACACTGAAGCTTTCTTT	CASSLAGMNTEAFF
NA	TRBV5-6	NA	TRBJ1-1	TGTGCCGGCAGCTTGAGAAGACAGGTCATGAACACTGAAGCTTTCTTT	CAGSLRRQVMNTEAFF
NA	TRBV27	NA	TRBJ1-1	TGTGCCAGCAGTTTGGCCAGGAACACTGAAGCTTTCTTT	CASSLARNTEAFF
TRBD2	TRBV7-2	NA	TRBJ2-3	TGTGCCAGCAGCCCCTCCCAAACTAGCGGGGGAGGTCAGTATTTT	CASSPSQTSGGGQYF
NA	TRBV5-5	few	TRBJ1-5	TGTGCCAGCAGCTCGGATTACAGGGAGCCCCAGCATTTT	CASSSDYREPQHF
NA	TRBV7-3	once	TRBJ1-2	TGTGCCAGCAGCCCTAATCCGTCTCAGGGCGGCTACACCTTC	CASSPNPSQGGYTF